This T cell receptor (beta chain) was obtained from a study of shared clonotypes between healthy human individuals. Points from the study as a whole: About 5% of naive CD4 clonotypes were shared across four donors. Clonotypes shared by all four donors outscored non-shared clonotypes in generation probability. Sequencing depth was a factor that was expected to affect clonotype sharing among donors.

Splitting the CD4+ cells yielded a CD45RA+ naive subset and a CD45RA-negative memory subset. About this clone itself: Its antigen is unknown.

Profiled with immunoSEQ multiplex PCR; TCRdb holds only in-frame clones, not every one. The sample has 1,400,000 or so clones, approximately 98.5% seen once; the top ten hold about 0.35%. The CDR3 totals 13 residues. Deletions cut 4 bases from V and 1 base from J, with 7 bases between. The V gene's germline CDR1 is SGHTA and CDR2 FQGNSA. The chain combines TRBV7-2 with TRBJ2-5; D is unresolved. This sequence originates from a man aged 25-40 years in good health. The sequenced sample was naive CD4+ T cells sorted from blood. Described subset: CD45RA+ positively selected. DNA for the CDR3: TGTGCCAGCAGCTCGAATATCCAAGAGACCCAGTACTTC. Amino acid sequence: CASSSNIQETQYF.